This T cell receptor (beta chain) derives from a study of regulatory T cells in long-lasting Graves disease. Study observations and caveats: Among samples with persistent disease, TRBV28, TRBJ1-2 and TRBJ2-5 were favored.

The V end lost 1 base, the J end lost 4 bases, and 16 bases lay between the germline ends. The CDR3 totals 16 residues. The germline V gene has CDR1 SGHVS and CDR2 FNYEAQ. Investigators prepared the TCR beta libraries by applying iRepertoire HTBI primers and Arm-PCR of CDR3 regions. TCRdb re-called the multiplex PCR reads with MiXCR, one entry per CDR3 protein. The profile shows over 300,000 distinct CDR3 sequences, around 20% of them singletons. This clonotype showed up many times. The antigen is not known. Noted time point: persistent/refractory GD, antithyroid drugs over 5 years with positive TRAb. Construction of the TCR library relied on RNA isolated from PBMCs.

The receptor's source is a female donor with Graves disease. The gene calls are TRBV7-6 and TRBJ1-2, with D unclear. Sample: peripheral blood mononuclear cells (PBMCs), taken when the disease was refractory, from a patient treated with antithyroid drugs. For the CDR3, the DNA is TGTGCCAGCAGCTTAGAAGGCAGCGGAACAGTCTATGGCTACACCTTC. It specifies CASSLEGSGTVYGYTF. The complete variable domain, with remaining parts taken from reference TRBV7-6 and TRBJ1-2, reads GAGVSQSPRYKVTKRGQDVALRCDPISGHVSLYWYRQALGQGPEFLTYFNYEAQQDKSGLPNDRFSAERPEGSISTLTIQRTEQRDSAMYRCASSLEGSGTVYGYTFGSGTRLTVV.